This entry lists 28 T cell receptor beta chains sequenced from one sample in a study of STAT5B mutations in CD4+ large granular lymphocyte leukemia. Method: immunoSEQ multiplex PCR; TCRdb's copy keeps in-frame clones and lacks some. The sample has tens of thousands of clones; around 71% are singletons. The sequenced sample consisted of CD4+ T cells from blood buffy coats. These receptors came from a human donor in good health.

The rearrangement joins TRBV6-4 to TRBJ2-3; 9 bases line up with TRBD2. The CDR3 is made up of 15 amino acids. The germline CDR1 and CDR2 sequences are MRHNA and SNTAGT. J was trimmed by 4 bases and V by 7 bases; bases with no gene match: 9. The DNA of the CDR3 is TGTGCCAGCAAGCGGGGGGCCGGGGGAGCAGATACGCAGTATTTT. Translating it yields CASKRGAGGADTQYF.

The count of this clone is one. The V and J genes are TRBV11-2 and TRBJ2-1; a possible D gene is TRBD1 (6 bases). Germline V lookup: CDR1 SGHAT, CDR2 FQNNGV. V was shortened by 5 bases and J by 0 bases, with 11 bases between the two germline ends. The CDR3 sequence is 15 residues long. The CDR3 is CASSGTGSSYNEQFF. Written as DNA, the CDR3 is TGTGCCAGCAGCGGAACAGGGAGCTCCTACAATGAGCAGTTCTTC.

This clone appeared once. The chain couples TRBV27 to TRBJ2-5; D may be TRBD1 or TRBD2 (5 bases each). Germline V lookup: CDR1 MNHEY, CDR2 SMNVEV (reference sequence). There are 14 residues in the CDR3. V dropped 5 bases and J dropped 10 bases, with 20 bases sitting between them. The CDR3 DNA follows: TGTGCCAGCAGTCTCCGTATGGGACCGTACTTCCAGTACTTC. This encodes CASSLRMGPYFQYF.

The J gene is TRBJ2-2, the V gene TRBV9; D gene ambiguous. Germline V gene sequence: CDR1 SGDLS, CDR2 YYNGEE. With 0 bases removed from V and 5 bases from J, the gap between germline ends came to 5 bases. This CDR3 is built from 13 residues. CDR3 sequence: CASSVAITGELFF. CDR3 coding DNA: TGTGCCAGCAGCGTAGCCATAACCGGGGAGCTGTTTTTT.

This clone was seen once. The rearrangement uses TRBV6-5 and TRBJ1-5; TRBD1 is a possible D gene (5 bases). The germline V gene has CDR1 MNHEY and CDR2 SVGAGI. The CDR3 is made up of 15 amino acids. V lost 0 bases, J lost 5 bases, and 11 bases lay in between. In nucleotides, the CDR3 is TGTGCCAGCAGTTACTCTGGGCAGGGCGATCAGCCCCAGCATTTT. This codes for CASSYSGQGDQPQHF.

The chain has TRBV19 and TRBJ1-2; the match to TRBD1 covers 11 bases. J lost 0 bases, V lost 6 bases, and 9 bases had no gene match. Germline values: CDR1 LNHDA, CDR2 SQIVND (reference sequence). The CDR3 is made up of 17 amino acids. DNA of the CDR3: TGTGCCAGTAGGGACGGGACAGGGGGAAATACTAACTATGGCTACACCTTC. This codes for CASRDGTGGNTNYGYTF.

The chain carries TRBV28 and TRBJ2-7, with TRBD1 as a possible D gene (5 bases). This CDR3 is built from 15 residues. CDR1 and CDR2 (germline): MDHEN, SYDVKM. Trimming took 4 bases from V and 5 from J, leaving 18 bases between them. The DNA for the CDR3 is TGTGCCAGCAGTTCGTCCGACAGATTGGGCAACGAGCAGTACTTC. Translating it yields CASSSSDRLGNEQYF. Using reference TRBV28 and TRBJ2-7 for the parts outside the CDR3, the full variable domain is DVKVTQSSRYLVKRTGEKVFLECVQDMDHENMFWYRQDPGLGLRLIYFSYDVKMKEKGDIPEGYSVSREKKERFSLILESASTNQTSMYLCASSSSDRLGNEQYFGPGTRLTVT.

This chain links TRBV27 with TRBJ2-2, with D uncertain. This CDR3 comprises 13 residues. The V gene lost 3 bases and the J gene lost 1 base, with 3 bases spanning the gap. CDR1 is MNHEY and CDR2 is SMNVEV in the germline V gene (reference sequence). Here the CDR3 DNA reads TGTGCCAGCAGTTTCTTGAACACCGGGGAGCTGTTTTTT. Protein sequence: CASSFLNTGELFF.

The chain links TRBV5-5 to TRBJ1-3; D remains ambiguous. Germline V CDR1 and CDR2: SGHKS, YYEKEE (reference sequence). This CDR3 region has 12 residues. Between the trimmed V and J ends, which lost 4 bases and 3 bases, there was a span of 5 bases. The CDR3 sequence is CASSENGNTIYF. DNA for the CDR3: TGTGCCAGCAGCGAGAATGGAAACACCATATATTTT.

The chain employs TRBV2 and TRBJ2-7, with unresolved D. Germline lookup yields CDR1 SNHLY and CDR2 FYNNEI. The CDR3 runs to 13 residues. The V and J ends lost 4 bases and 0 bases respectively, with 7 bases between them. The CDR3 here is CASSGGRSYEQYF. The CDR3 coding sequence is TGTGCCAGCAGTGGCGGCCGCTCCTACGAGCAGTACTTC.

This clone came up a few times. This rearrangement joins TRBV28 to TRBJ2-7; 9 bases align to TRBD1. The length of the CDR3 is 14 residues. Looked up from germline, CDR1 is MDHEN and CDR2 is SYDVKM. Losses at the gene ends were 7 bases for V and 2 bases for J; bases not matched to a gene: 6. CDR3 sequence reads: CASNLQGAPYEQYF. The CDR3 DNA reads TGTGCCAGCAACTTACAGGGGGCACCCTACGAGCAGTACTTC.

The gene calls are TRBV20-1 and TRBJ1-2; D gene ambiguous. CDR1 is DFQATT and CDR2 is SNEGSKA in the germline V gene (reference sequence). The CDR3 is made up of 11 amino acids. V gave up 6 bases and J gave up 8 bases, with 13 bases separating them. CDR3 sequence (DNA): TGCAGTGCCCCTGACCTAGGGGGCTACACCTTC. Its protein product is CSAPDLGGYTF.

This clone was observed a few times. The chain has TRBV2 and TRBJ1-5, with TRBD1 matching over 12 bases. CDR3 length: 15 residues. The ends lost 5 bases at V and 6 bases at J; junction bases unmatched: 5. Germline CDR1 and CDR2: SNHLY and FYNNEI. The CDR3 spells CASSNGTGGFQPQHF. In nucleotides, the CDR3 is TGTGCCAGCAGTAATGGGACAGGGGGCTTTCAGCCCCAGCATTTT.

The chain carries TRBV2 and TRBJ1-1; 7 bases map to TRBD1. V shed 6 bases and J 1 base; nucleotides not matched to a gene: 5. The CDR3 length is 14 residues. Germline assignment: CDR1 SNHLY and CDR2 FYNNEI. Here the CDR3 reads CASRTGTANTEAFF. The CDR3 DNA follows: TGTGCCAGCAGAACCGGGACAGCGAACACTGAAGCTTTCTTT.

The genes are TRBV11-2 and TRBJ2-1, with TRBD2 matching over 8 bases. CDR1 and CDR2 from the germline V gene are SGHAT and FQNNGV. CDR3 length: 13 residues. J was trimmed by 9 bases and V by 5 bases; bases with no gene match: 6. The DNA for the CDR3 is TGTGCCAGCAGCCCGACTAGCGTTACTGAGCAGTTCTTC. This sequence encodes CASSPTSVTEQFF. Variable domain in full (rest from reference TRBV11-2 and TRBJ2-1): EAGVAQSPRYKIIEKRQSVAFWCNPISGHATLYWYQQILGQGPKLLIQFQNNGVVDDSQLPKDRFSAERLKGVDSTLKIQPAKLEDSAVYLCASSPTSVTEQFFGPGTRLTVL.

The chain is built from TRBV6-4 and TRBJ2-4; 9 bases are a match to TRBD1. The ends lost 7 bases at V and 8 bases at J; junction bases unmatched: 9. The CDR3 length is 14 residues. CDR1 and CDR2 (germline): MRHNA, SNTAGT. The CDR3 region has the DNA TGTGCCAGCAAACCGGGACAGGGATTGTACATTCAGTACTTC. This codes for CASKPGQGLYIQYF.

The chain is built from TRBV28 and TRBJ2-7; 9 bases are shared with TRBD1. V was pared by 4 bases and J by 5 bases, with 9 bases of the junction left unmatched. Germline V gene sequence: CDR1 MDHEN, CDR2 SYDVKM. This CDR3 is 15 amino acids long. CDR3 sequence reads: CASSWGGQGVDEQYF. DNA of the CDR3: TGTGCCAGCAGTTGGGGGGGACAGGGCGTTGACGAGCAGTACTTC.

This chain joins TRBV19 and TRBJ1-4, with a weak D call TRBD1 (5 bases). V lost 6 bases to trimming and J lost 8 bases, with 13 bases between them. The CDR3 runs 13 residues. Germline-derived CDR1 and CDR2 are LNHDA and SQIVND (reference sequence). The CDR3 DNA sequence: TGTGCCAGTAGCGTGGGGACTCAGGAAAAACTGTTTTTT. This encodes CASSVGTQEKLFF.

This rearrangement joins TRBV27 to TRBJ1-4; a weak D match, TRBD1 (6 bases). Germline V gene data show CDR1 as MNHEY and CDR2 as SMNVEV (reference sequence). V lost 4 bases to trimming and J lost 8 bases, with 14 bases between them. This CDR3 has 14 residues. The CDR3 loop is CASSSAGANEKLFF. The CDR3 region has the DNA TGTGCCAGCAGTTCCGCGGGGGCAAACGAAAAACTGTTTTTT.

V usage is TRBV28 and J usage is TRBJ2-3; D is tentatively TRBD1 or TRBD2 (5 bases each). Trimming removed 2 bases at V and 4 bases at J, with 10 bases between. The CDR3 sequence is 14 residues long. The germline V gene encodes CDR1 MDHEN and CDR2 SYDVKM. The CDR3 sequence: CASSLGSGPDTQYF. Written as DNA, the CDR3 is TGTGCCAGCAGTTTAGGGTCGGGGCCAGATACGCAGTATTTT.

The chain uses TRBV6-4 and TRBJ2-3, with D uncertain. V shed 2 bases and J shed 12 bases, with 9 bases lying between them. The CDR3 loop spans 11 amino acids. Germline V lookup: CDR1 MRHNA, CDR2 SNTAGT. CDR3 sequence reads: CASSDATRQYF. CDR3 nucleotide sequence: TGTGCCAGCAGTGACGCGACCCGCCAGTATTTT.

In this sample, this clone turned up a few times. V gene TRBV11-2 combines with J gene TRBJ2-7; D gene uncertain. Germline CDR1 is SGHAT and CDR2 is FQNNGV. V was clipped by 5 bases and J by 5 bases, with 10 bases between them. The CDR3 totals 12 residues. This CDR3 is CASSPHPNEQYF. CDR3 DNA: TGTGCCAGCAGCCCGCATCCAAACGAGCAGTACTTC.

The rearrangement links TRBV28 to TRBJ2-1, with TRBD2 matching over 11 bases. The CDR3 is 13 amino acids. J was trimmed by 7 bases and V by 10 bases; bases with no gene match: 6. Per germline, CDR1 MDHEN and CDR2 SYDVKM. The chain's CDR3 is CATISSGGNEQFF. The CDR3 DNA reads TGTGCCACTATCTCTAGCGGGGGGAATGAGCAGTTCTTC.

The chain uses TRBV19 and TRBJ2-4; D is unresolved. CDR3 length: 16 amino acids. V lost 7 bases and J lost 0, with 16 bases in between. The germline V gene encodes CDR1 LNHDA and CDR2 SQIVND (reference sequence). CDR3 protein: CASMEGWASAKNIQYF. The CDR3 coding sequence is TGTGCCAGTATGGAAGGGTGGGCGTCAGCCAAAAACATTCAGTACTTC.

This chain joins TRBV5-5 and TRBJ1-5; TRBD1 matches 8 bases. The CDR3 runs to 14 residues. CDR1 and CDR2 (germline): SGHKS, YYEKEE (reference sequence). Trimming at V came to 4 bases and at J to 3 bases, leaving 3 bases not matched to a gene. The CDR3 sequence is CASSRTGFNQPQHF. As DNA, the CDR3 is TGTGCCAGCAGCAGGACAGGGTTCAATCAGCCCCAGCATTTT.

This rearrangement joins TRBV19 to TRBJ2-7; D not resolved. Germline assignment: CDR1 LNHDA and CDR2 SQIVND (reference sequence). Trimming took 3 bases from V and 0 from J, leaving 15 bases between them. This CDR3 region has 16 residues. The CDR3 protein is CASSMVRMSSSYEQYF. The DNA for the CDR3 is TGTGCCAGTAGTATGGTGCGGATGTCCAGCTCCTACGAGCAGTACTTC.

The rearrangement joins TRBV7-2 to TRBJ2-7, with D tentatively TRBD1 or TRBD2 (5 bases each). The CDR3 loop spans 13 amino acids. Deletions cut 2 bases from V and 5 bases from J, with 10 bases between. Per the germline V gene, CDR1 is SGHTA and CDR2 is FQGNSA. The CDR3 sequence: CASSLSRDDEQYF. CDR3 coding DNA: TGTGCCAGCAGCTTAAGCCGGGACGACGAGCAGTACTTC.

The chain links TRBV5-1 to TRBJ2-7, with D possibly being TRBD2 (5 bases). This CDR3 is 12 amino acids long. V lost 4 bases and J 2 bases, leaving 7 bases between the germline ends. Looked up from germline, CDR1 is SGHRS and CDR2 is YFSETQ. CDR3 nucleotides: TGCGCCAGCAGCACCGGGGCCTACGAGCAGTACTTC. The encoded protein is CASSTGAYEQYF. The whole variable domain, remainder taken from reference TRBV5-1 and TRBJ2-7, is KAGVTQTPRYLIKTRGQQVTLSCSPISGHRSVSWYQQTPGQGLQFLFEYFSETQRNKGNFPGRFSGRQFSNSRSEMNVSTLELGDSALYLCASSTGAYEQYFGPGTRLTVT.